The 9 T cell receptor beta chains below were found in one sample sequenced in a study of T-cell memory formation after mild COVID-19. TCRdb ran MiXCR on the 5' RACE reads and lists one entry per CDR3 protein. The table has 400,000 to 500,000 distinct CDR3 sequences, more than 15% seen once. The material sequenced was PBMCs or a T cell subset sorted from them (not recorded which). The source is a man in his late teens or twenties who had mild COVID-19 (a few samples of this study predate the infection). Cell type and time point are not known.

This chain connects TRBV28 to TRBJ2-3; D is undetermined. Germline CDR1 MDHEN, CDR2 SYDVKM. With 8 bases removed from V and 8 bases from J, the gap between germline ends came to 8 bases. The CDR3 loop spans 10 amino acids. In DNA form, the CDR3 reads TGTGCCAGCGGCTCGGGTACGCAGTATTTT. Protein sequence: CASGSGTQYF.

This chain links TRBV5-1 with TRBJ1-1; D is possibly TRBD1 (6 bases). Per the germline V gene, CDR1 is SGHRS and CDR2 is YFSETQ. V lost 3 bases and J lost 3, with 15 bases in between. This CDR3 is 15 amino acids long. CDR3 nucleotides: TGCGCCAGCAGCTGGGGGCCCTCTTGGGACACTGAAGCTTTCTTT. Protein: CASSWGPSWDTEAFF.

This clonotype turned up a few times. This chain joins TRBV6-1 and TRBJ2-7; D is unclear. There are 12 residues in the CDR3. Germline CDR1 reads MNHNS; CDR2 reads SASEGT. Trimming pared 8 bases from V and 2 bases from J, leaving 10 bases between. DNA of the CDR3: TGTGCCAGCGTCGTCACTACCTACGAGCAGTACTTC. Its protein product is CASVVTTYEQYF.

The chain recombines TRBV7-2 with TRBJ1-1; the match to TRBD1 covers 7 bases. The CDR3 is made up of 17 amino acids. V lost 5 bases, J lost 0 bases, and 12 bases stayed unmatched. The germline V gene encodes CDR1 SGHTA and CDR2 FQGNSA. The CDR3 reads CASSRFPGQTMNTEAFF. Here the CDR3 DNA reads TGTGCCAGCAGCCGTTTTCCGGGACAGACCATGAACACTGAAGCTTTCTTT. The whole variable domain, filled in from reference TRBV7-2 and TRBJ1-1, reads GAGVSQSPSNKVTEKGKDVELRCDPISGHTALYWYRQSLGQGLEFLIYFQGNSAPDKSGLPSDRFSAERTGGSVSTLTIQRTQQEDSAVYLCASSRFPGQTMNTEAFFGQGTRLTVV.

This clonotype was seen more than once but under ten times. V usage is TRBV12-3 or TRBV12-4 and J usage is TRBJ2-1; weak D call: TRBD2 (6 bases). Trimming took 7 bases from V and 6 from J, leaving 10 bases between them. This CDR3 comprises 12 residues. CDR3 nucleotides: TGTGCCAGCACGGGCGGGATCAATGAGCAGTTCTTC. It yields the protein CASTGGINEQFF.

This clonotype was observed a handful of times. The chain recombines TRBV18 with TRBJ1-1; 8 bases fit TRBD1. The V segment lost 3 bases and the J segment 6 bases; nucleotides outside the gene matches: 3. CDR1 and CDR2 (germline): KGHSH, LQKENI. The CDR3 loop spans 13 amino acids. The CDR3 here is CASSPGQDPEAFF. CDR3 coding DNA: TGTGCCAGCTCACCGGGACAGGACCCTGAAGCTTTCTTT.

This clonotype appeared a few times. The V call is TRBV6-2 or TRBV6-3, the J call TRBJ2-4; D remains ambiguous. Trimming removed 0 bases at V and 6 bases at J, with 12 bases between. Germline CDR1 MNHEY, CDR2 SVGEGT. This CDR3 has 15 residues. The CDR3 DNA is TGTGCCAGCAGTTACTCGATCAAGGGTAGAAACATTCAGTACTTC. It specifies CASSYSIKGRNIQYF.

This clonotype was counted ten times or more. This rearrangement joins TRBV5-1 to TRBJ1-1; D uncertain. The CDR3 runs 14 residues. The germline gives CDR1 SGHRS, CDR2 YFSETQ. Trimming stripped 0 bases from V and 3 bases from J, with 9 bases between. The chain's CDR3 is CASSLDPEDTEAFF. CDR3 nucleotides: TGCGCCAGCAGCTTGGATCCAGAGGACACTGAAGCTTTCTTT.

This clonotype turned up a few times. CDR3 protein: CASSQDWQGNQPQHF. In DNA, the CDR3 is TGCGCCAGCAGCCAAGATTGGCAGGGGAATCAGCCCCAGCATTTT. V gene TRBV4-1 combines with J gene TRBJ1-5; TRBD1 might be the D (6 bases). CDR1 is MGHRA, CDR2 YSYEKL, per germline. CDR3 length equals 15 residues. Trimming took off 0 bases at V and 4 bases at J, with 10 bases between the two ends.